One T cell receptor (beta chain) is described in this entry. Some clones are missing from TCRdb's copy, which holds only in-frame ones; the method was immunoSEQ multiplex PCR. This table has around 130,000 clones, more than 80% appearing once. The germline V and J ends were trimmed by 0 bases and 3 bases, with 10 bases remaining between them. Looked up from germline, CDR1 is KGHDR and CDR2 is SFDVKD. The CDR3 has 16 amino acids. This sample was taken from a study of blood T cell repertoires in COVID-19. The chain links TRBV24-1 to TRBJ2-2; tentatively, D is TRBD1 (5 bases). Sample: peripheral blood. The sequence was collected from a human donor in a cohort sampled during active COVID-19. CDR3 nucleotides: TGTGCCACCAGTGATTTGGGCGCAGGGTACACCGGGGAGCTGTTTTTT. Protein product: CATSDLGAGYTGELFF.